Described below is a single T cell receptor (beta chain) sequence and its context. No antigen is known for it. The Oncomine TCR Beta short-read assay was applied to DNA of cultured CD4+ T cells. Genomic DNA was isolated from CD4+ T cells that had been cultured. TCRdb reprocessed the PCR reads via MiXCR and lists one record per CDR3 protein. The table includes about 12,000 distinct CDR3 sequences, around 77% detected once. The data stem from a study of vaccination and CD4 T cells after COVID-19. Whole-study context: From HCoV-229E, HCoV-OC43, HCoV-NL63 and SARS-CoV-2, overlapping spike peptides were used to stimulate the cells. No peptide, an HIV-1 Nef pool, or a CEFX pool was what each control culture received.

The treatment was: approximately 9-day PBMC culture with coronavirus spike peptide pools or control peptides (ViraFEST assay). This TCR was sampled from a human donor who had recovered from COVID-19. What was sequenced was CD4+ T cells from blood, cultured in vitro.

The CDR3 reads CASSYAFTGGPTYEQYF. The CDR3 DNA reads TGTGCCAGCAGTTACGCTTTTACGGGAGGCCCTACCTACGAGCAGTACTTC. This sequence joins TRBV6-5 and TRBJ2-7; 7 positions match TRBD2. The junction had 12 bases not matched to a gene; V was cut back by 2 bases and J by 2 bases. The CDR3 is 17 residues long. The germline V gene has CDR1 MNHEY and CDR2 SVGAGI.